This T cell receptor beta chain stems from a study of PD-L1 blockade in urothelial cancer. About the study: After treatment start, blood was analyzed at 3 weeks (second dose) and at 6 weeks. Blood samples had a median of approximately 150,000 T cells.

Germline V CDR1 and CDR2: SQVTM, ANQGSEA. The CDR3 has 14 residues. With V trimmed by 5 bases and J by 5 bases, 5 bases remained unmatched. The assay was immunoSEQ multiplex PCR, and TCRdb's table has in-frame clones only and misses some. The repertoire includes roughly 120,000 clones, 80% to 90% of them detected once, and 1.5% to 2% sits in the top ten. Stated time point: peripheral blood 6 weeks after treatment start. The genes are TRBV29-1 and TRBJ1-6, with 8 bases lining up with TRBD1. Sequencing used PBMCs, obtained around atezolizumab (anti-PD-L1) treatment. The sequence was obtained from a man in his fifties or sixties with urothelial cancer. CDR3 coding DNA: TGCAGCGTTAGGACAGGGACTAATAATTCACCCCTCCACTTT. It codes for CSVRTGTNNSPLHF.